This T cell receptor (beta chain) was identified during a study of neoadjuvant anti-PD-1 for oral cavity cancer. Study overall: Non-progressing patients received a fourth nivolumab dose near day 43, then surgery on days 50-56.

Most PBMC samples had 450 to 500 ng input DNA in six replicates. Measured with immunoSEQ multiplex PCR; TCRdb has only the in-frame clones, and not every one. This table holds tens of thousands of clones, more than 75% found once. Documented time point: after neoadjuvant nivolumab, at surgical resection. V was clipped by 1 base and J by 0 bases, with 10 bases between them. Germline values: CDR1 GTSNPN, CDR2 SVGIG (reference sequence). The CDR3 runs to 15 residues. The sequence was collected from a person aged 35-79 years with oral cavity squamous cell carcinoma. The V and J genes are TRBV30 and TRBJ2-4; D call uncertain. This specimen consisted of PBMCs, obtained after nivolumab (anti-PD-1) treatment. Here the CDR3 DNA reads TGTGCCTGGAGTGAAGCAGGCCTAGCCAAAAACATTCAGTACTTC. It encodes CAWSEAGLAKNIQYF.